A selection of T cell receptor beta chains follows, all from one sample in a study of cytomegalovirus exposure and HLA in healthy donors. The data were produced by immunoSEQ multiplex PCR, yet TCRdb's version contains in-frame clones alone and is incomplete. This sample carries 200,000 or so clones, 70% to 85% of them seen once, and the ten largest clones take about 0.2%. Material: PBMCs. The receptors stem from a girl aged 2 to 9 in good health and CMV-seronegative. CDR3s include the opening cysteine and the closing phenylalanine or tryptophan. Fields, in order: V gene, D gene, CDR3 length, J gene, clone size, CDR3 protein, CDR3 DNA. The D gene is left open where the match is weak. Some rows mark clone size as missing; the rest say once, few, many or name a class of expanded clone.

TRBV18	-	15	TRBJ2-5	-	CVSSPDRSSQETQYF	TGTGTCAGCTCCCCCGACAGAAGCTCACAAGAGACCCAGTACTTC
TRBV19	TRBD1	14	TRBJ2-7	-	CASSMGTGPYEQYF	TGTGCCAGTAGTATGGGGACAGGGCCCTACGAGCAGTACTTC
TRBV5-1	-	15	TRBJ2-1	few	CASSLIPGFNNEQFF	TGCGCCAGCAGCTTGATTCCAGGTTTCAACAATGAGCAGTTCTTC
TRBV15	TRBD2	17	TRBJ2-3	-	CATSPHGAGGRGHTQYF	TGTGCCACCAGCCCCCATGGGGCGGGAGGCCGGGGACATACGCAGTATTTT
TRBV5-1	TRBD2	17	TRBJ2-3	-	CASSLDLAGGPEDTQYF	TGCGCCAGCAGCTTGGATTTAGCGGGAGGGCCGGAAGATACGCAGTATTTT
TRBV9	TRBD1	14	TRBJ1-5	-	CASSAGQPNQPQHF	TGTGCCAGCAGCGCGGGACAGCCAAATCAGCCCCAGCATTTT
TRBV7-3	-	15	TRBJ2-2	-	CASSPVDKGDGELFF	TGTGCCAGCAGCCCCGTTGATAAGGGGGACGGGGAGCTGTTTTTT
TRBV12-5	-	17	TRBJ2-3	-	CASGLVLGGGRSDTQYF	TGTGCTAGTGGTTTGGTACTGGGGGGGGGCCGGTCAGATACGCAGTATTTT
TRBV5-6	TRBD2	14	TRBJ2-7	-	CASSQTGTIYEQYF	TGTGCCAGCAGCCAAACCGGGACTATCTACGAGCAGTACTTC
TRBV12-5	TRBD2	15	TRBJ2-3	-	CASGLLGLASDTQYF	TGTGCTAGTGGTTTATTGGGACTAGCGTCAGATACGCAGTATTTT
TRBV2	TRBD1	14	TRBJ2-7	-	CASSRDRGTYEQYF	TGTGCCAGCAGTAGGGACAGGGGGACGTACGAGCAGTACTTC
TRBV19	-	16	TRBJ2-2	-	CASSIASLGRAGELFF	TGTGCCAGTAGTATAGCCAGCTTAGGTCGGGCCGGGGAGCTGTTTTTT
TRBV6-1	-	15	TRBJ2-3	-	CASRPGGPGTDTQYF	TGTGCCAGCAGGCCGGGGGGCCCGGGCACAGATACGCAGTATTTT
TRBV7-9	TRBD1	19	TRBJ2-5	once	CASISHKEDREVRRETQYF	TGTGCCAGCATCTCTCATAAGGAGGACAGGGAAGTTCGTCGAGAGACCCAGTACTTC
TRBV2	-	12	TRBJ1-4	-	CAHSLGQGKLFF	TGTGCCCATTCTCTGGGGCAAGGAAAACTGTTTTTT
TRBV18	TRBD2	15	TRBJ2-1	once	CASSPSSGEYNEQFF	TGTGCCAGCTCACCATCTAGCGGAGAATACAATGAGCAGTTCTTC
TRBV29-1	-	16	TRBJ1-2	few	CSVVALGGFRSYGYTF	TGCAGCGTTGTGGCCCTAGGGGGTTTCAGGAGCTATGGCTACACCTTC
TRBV21-1	-	17	TRBJ1-2	-	CASSKGDTGTSQYGYTF	TGTGCCAGCAGCAAGGGCGATACCGGGACTTCTCAATATGGCTACACCTTC
TRBV7-6	-	14	TRBJ2-7	few	CASSPLGDRRREYF	TGTGCCAGCAGCCCGTTGGGCGACAGAAGGAGGGAGTACTTC
TRBV11-2	-	16	TRBJ1-2	-	CASSSTGFLEGYGYTF	TGTGCCAGCAGCTCGACCGGGTTTCTGGAGGGCTATGGCTACACCTTC
TRBV5-1	TRBD2	14	TRBJ2-7	few	CASSFNYGGYEQYF	TGCGCCAGCAGCTTTAATTACGGGGGGTACGAGCAGTACTTC
TRBV5-6	-	13	TRBJ2-5	-	CASSARGQETQYF	TGTGCCAGCAGCGCCAGAGGGCAAGAGACCCAGTACTTC
TRBV2	TRBD1	14	TRBJ1-1	-	CASSIQGVGTEAFF	TGTGCCAGCAGTATCCAGGGGGTAGGCACTGAAGCTTTCTTT
TRBV19	-	15	TRBJ2-3	-	CASSLKGIQADTQYF	TGTGCCAGTAGTTTAAAGGGGATTCAAGCAGATACGCAGTATTTT
TRBV5-1	-	16	TRBJ1-3	-	CASSLSQGLSGNTIYF	TGCGCCAGCAGCTTGTCCCAGGGCCTCTCTGGAAACACCATATATTTT
TRBV10-3	TRBD1	14	TRBJ2-2	few	CAINSGGGTGELFF	TGTGCCATCAACTCAGGGGGCGGAACCGGGGAGCTGTTTTTT
TRBV6-1	TRBD1	15	TRBJ1-1	-	CASGDRRYMNTEAFF	TGTGCCAGCGGGGACAGGAGATACATGAACACTGAAGCTTTCTTT
TRBV5-4	TRBD2	14	TRBJ2-7	-	CASSSVLAGDEQYF	TGTGCCAGCAGCTCCGTCCTAGCGGGGGACGAGCAGTACTTC
TRBV6-1	-	14	TRBJ1-5	-	CASSGAGWNQPQHF	TGTGCCAGCAGTGGCGCAGGGTGGAATCAGCCCCAGCATTTT
TRBV10-3	-	13	TRBJ2-1	-	CAIRPGVRDEQFF	TGTGCCATCAGACCAGGGGTTCGGGATGAGCAGTTCTTC
TRBV2	-	13	TRBJ1-2	few	CASNDRGIYGYTF	TGTGCCAGCAATGATCGAGGGATCTATGGCTACACCTTC
TRBV2	TRBD2	15	TRBJ2-5	-	CASSPLAGGGETQYF	TGTGCCAGCAGCCCCCTAGCGGGGGGTGGAGAGACCCAGTACTTC
TRBV5-6	-	15	TRBJ1-1	-	CASSLESSGRTEAFF	TGTGCCAGCAGCTTGGAATCATCAGGGCGCACTGAAGCTTTCTTT
TRBV6-5	-	15	TRBJ1-1	few	CASSFQADRNTEAFF	TGTGCCAGCAGTTTTCAAGCGGACAGGAACACTGAAGCTTTCTTT
TRBV18	-	12	TRBJ2-2	-	CASSPRSGELFF	TGTGCCAGCTCACCACGTAGCGGGGAGCTGTTTTTT